This TCR beta chain was found in a study of T cells after yellow fever vaccination. Overall study context: Low-cell-number fractions underwent preparation using SMART-Seq v4 Ultra Low Input.

CDR1 and CDR2 (germline): SGHDN, FVKESK. The CDR3 length is 15 residues. V was cut by 2 bases and J by 6 bases, with 16 bases left in between. This clonotype showed up many times. MiXCR, applied by TCRdb to the 5' RACE reads, yields one record per CDR3 protein. The sample lists over 110,000 distinct CDR3 sequences, 7.7% occurring once. The chain recombines TRBV14 with TRBJ1-2; D gene unclear. The specimen comprised CD4+ T cells sorted from PBMCs, sampled 5 days after the yellow fever booster vaccination. The clonotype was recovered from a man younger than 45 who received the YFV17D yellow fever vaccine. The CDR3 DNA reads as TGTGCCAGCAGCCAACGACTCCCGACGTGGGATGGCTACACCTTC. Protein: CASSQRLPTWDGYTF.